This is a list of T cell receptor beta chains from one sample in a study of cytomegalovirus exposure and HLA in healthy donors. TCRdb's table, derived via immunoSEQ multiplex PCR, lists solely in-frame clones and lacks some. The top ten clones hold roughly 0.5% of a sample with around 180,000 clones, 82% of them seen once. Sequenced: PBMCs. All receptors derive from a woman aged 50 to 65 in good health and CMV-seronegative. The CDR3 runs from the conserved cysteine through the conserved F or W. A D gene is named only where the DNA matches it firmly. Some rows mark clone size as missing; the rest say once, few, many or name a class of expanded clone.

size: -; J: TRBJ1-2; D: TRBD1; V: TRBV10-1; CDR3: CASSRDRNYGYTF; DNA: TGCGCCAGCAGTCGGGACAGGAACTATGGCTACACCTTC
size: -; J: TRBJ1-1; D: -; V: TRBV10-2; CDR3: CASRLSGTEAFF; DNA: TGCGCCAGCAGATTGAGTGGCACTGAAGCTTTCTTT
size: -; J: TRBJ2-7; D: TRBD2; V: TRBV7-8; CDR3: CASSLAMLGTSDPYEQYF; DNA: TGTGCCAGCAGCTTAGCTATGTTGGGAACTAGCGATCCCTACGAGCAGTACTTC
size: -; J: TRBJ1-3; D: -; V: TRBV10-3; CDR3: CAISRNGQLSSGNTIYF; DNA: TGTGCCATCAGTAGGAATGGACAGCTGAGCTCTGGAAACACCATATATTTT
size: -; J: TRBJ2-3; D: TRBD2; V: TRBV5-1; CDR3: CASSLGAAGGTDTQYF; DNA: TGCGCCAGCAGCTTGGGCGCGGCGGGAGGAACAGATACGCAGTATTTT
size: -; J: TRBJ2-2; D: -; V: TRBV18; CDR3: CASSPLREFTGELFF; DNA: TGTGCCAGCTCACCACTTCGGGAGTTCACCGGGGAGCTGTTTTTT
size: -; J: TRBJ1-5; D: TRBD1; V: TRBV18; CDR3: CASTPGTGLRGNQPQHF; DNA: TGTGCCAGCACACCCGGGACAGGGCTTAGAGGCAATCAGCCCCAGCATTTT
size: -; J: TRBJ2-5; D: -; V: TRBV5-3; CDR3: CAPQPMETQYF; DNA: TGTGCCCCACAACCCATGGAGACCCAGTACTTC
size: -; J: TRBJ2-1; D: TRBD1; V: TRBV19; CDR3: CASSIVAQGGLGEQFF; DNA: TGTGCCAGTAGTATCGTCGCACAGGGGGGATTGGGCGAGCAGTTCTTC
size: -; J: TRBJ2-5; D: -; V: TRBV4-3; CDR3: CASSQDRTEETQYF; DNA: TGCGCCAGCAGCCAAGATAGAACAGAAGAGACCCAGTACTTC
size: once; J: TRBJ1-2; D: -; V: TRBV19; CDR3: CASSSPVYGYTF; DNA: TGTGCCAGTAGTAGTCCGGTATATGGCTACACCTTC
size: -; J: TRBJ2-1; D: -; V: TRBV18; CDR3: CASSPPNYIGEQFF; DNA: TGTGCCAGCTCACCACCCAACTACATTGGTGAGCAGTTCTTC
size: -; J: TRBJ1-4; D: TRBD1; V: TRBV30; CDR3: CAWTHRGEKLFF; DNA: TGTGCCTGGACTCACAGGGGTGAAAAACTGTTTTTT
size: -; J: TRBJ2-7; D: -; V: TRBV5-5; CDR3: CASSQGGRPTYEQYF; DNA: TGTGCCAGCAGCCAGGGGGGCCGCCCTACCTACGAGCAGTACTTC
size: -; J: TRBJ2-5; D: -; V: TRBV4-3; CDR3: CASSPGGRETQYF; DNA: TGCGCCAGCAGCCCGGGGGGCAGAGAGACCCAGTACTTC
size: once; J: TRBJ2-6; D: TRBD1; V: TRBV5-6; CDR3: CASSHPGQGSGANVLTF; DNA: TGTGCCAGCAGCCATCCGGGACAGGGGTCCGGGGCCAACGTCCTGACTTTC
size: -; J: TRBJ2-7; D: -; V: TRBV27; CDR3: CASRSVNEQYF; DNA: TGTGCCAGCCGGAGCGTCAACGAGCAGTACTTC
size: -; J: TRBJ2-3; D: TRBD1; V: TRBV7-9; CDR3: CASSVTGFADTQYF; DNA: TGTGCCAGCAGCGTGACAGGGTTCGCAGATACGCAGTATTTT
size: -; J: TRBJ2-6; D: TRBD1; V: TRBV14; CDR3: CASSHRRQGVGGANVLTF; DNA: TGTGCCAGCAGCCATCGGAGACAGGGGGTAGGGGGGGCCAACGTCCTGACTTTC
size: -; J: TRBJ2-5; D: TRBD2; V: TRBV9; CDR3: CASSESSGQETQYF; DNA: TGTGCCAGCAGCGAGTCTAGCGGTCAAGAGACCCAGTACTTC
size: -; J: TRBJ2-1; D: TRBD2; V: TRBV30; CDR3: CAWSAGLGNVNEQFF; DNA: TGTGCCTGGAGTGCGGGACTAGGGAACGTCAATGAGCAGTTCTTC
size: -; J: TRBJ2-5; D: TRBD1; V: TRBV9; CDR3: CATTTGDRETQYF; DNA: TGTGCCACCACCACTGGGGACAGAGAGACCCAGTACTTC
size: -; J: TRBJ2-7; D: -; V: TRBV6-6; CDR3: CASSPSYEQYF; DNA: TGTGCCAGCAGTCCGTCTTACGAGCAGTACTTC
size: few; J: TRBJ2-5; D: TRBD2; V: TRBV18; CDR3: CASSLEPGGLETQYF; DNA: TGTGCCAGCTCACTGGAGCCCGGGGGGTTGGAGACCCAGTACTTC
size: -; J: TRBJ1-6; D: -; V: TRBV30; CDR3: CAWSVHNNSPLHF; DNA: TGTGCCTGGAGTGTACACAATAATTCACCCCTCCACTTT
size: -; J: TRBJ1-1; D: TRBD1; V: TRBV10-1; CDR3: CASSYSPGTANTEAFF; DNA: TGCGCCAGCAGTTACTCCCCTGGGACAGCCAACACTGAAGCTTTCTTT
size: -; J: TRBJ2-7; D: -; V: TRBV5-1; CDR3: CASSLGDYEQYF; DNA: TGCGCCAGCAGCTTGGGAGACTACGAGCAGTACTTC
size: -; J: TRBJ2-7; D: TRBD1; V: TRBV27; CDR3: CASSGPDRVRFYEQYF; DNA: TGTGCCAGCAGTGGGCCAGACAGGGTTCGCTTCTACGAGCAGTACTTC
size: -; J: TRBJ1-2; D: -; V: TRBV7-3; CDR3: CASSLTGQGGYTF; DNA: TGTGCCAGCAGCCTCACAGGGCAGGGTGGCTACACCTTC
size: -; J: TRBJ2-1; D: TRBD1; V: TRBV9; CDR3: CASSAGDQGAEQFF; DNA: TGTGCCAGCAGCGCGGGCGATCAGGGGGCTGAGCAGTTCTTC
size: -; J: TRBJ2-2; D: TRBD1; V: TRBV6-5; CDR3: CASSLQGAFAGELFF; DNA: TGTGCCAGCAGCCTACAGGGGGCGTTCGCCGGGGAGCTGTTTTTT
size: -; J: TRBJ2-7; D: TRBD2; V: TRBV11-2; CDR3: CASSLGGSYEQYF; DNA: TGTGCCAGCAGCTTAGGCGGGAGCTACGAGCAGTACTTC
size: -; J: TRBJ2-3; D: TRBD1; V: TRBV10-3; CDR3: CAISRGQGGHTDTQYF; DNA: TGTGCCATCAGCCGGGGACAGGGTGGACACACAGATACGCAGTATTTT
size: -; J: TRBJ2-7; D: TRBD2; V: TRBV5-1; CDR3: CASSLAGGASYEQYF; DNA: TGCGCCAGCAGCTTGGCCGGGGGGGCCAGCTACGAGCAGTACTTC
size: -; J: TRBJ1-5; D: -; V: TRBV9; CDR3: CASSASDRTQPQHF; DNA: TGTGCCAGCAGCGCCTCCGACAGGACTCAGCCCCAGCATTTT
size: -; J: TRBJ2-2; D: -; V: TRBV4-3; CDR3: CASSQDSRTGELFF; DNA: TGCGCCAGCAGCCAAGATAGCAGAACCGGGGAGCTGTTTTTT
size: -; J: TRBJ1-1; D: TRBD1; V: TRBV27; CDR3: CASSWIAGTGIGFTEAFF; DNA: TGTGCCAGCAGTTGGATTGCCGGGACAGGGATAGGTTTCACTGAAGCTTTCTTT
size: -; J: TRBJ2-7; D: -; V: TRBV7-2; CDR3: CASSRFNYEQYF; DNA: TGTGCCAGCAGCCGATTCAACTACGAGCAGTACTTC
size: -; J: TRBJ2-2; D: -; V: TRBV4-3; CDR3: CASSQDLGVRGGTGELFF; DNA: TGCGCCAGCAGCCAAGATCTAGGAGTTAGGGGCGGCACCGGGGAGCTGTTTTTT
size: -; J: TRBJ2-1; D: TRBD2; V: TRBV10-2; CDR3: CASSDHPGRATQFF; DNA: TGCGCCAGCAGTGATCACCCAGGGAGGGCGACTCAGTTCTTC
size: -; J: TRBJ2-5; D: TRBD2; V: TRBV4-2; CDR3: CASSQGQRGGLETQYF; DNA: TGTGCCAGCAGCCAAGGCCAGCGGGGGGGCCTTGAGACCCAGTACTTC
size: -; J: TRBJ1-4; D: TRBD1; V: TRBV7-9; CDR3: CASSLMQGDEKLFF; DNA: TGTGCCAGCAGCTTAATGCAGGGGGATGAAAAACTGTTTTTT
size: few; J: TRBJ1-2; D: TRBD1; V: TRBV19; CDR3: CASSPQIPSGGNGYTF; DNA: TGTGCCAGTAGTCCCCAAATCCCGTCAGGGGGCAATGGCTACACCTTC
size: -; J: TRBJ2-7; D: -; V: TRBV9; CDR3: CASSVTGSSYEQYF; DNA: TGTGCCAGCAGCGTAACGGGTAGCTCCTACGAGCAGTACTTC
size: -; J: TRBJ2-7; D: -; V: TRBV2; CDR3: CASSDRTDSYEQYF; DNA: TGTGCCAGCAGTGACAGGACAGACTCCTACGAGCAGTACTTC